The 27 T cell receptor beta chains listed next were all sequenced from one sample in a study of neurological immune-mediated disorders. MiXCR, run by TCRdb on the 5' RACE reads, gives a single entry per CDR3 protein. The sample lists tens of thousands of distinct CDR3 sequences; 2% to 3% were seen once. Sequencing input: PBMCs. Receptors originate from a woman aged 30 to 39 with multiple sclerosis.

This clonotype was found many times. The CDR3 protein is CASSLPDVITEAFF. CDR3 DNA sequence: TGTGCCAGCAGTTTACCGGACGTGATCACTGAAGCTTTCTTT. The chain joins TRBV6-2 or TRBV6-3 to TRBJ1-1; the D is unclear. Trimming removed 4 bases from V and 4 bases from J, with 13 bases in between. In germline, CDR1 is MNHEY, CDR2 SVGEGT. This CDR3 has 14 residues.

This clonotype has ten or more counts. This chain links TRBV29-1 with TRBJ2-1; the D gene is possibly TRBD2 (5 bases). The ends were cut back, 0 bases at V and 3 bases at J, with 12 bases in the middle. The CDR3 contains 15 residues. The V gene's germline CDR1 is SQVTM and CDR2 ANQGSEA. This CDR3 reads CSVEDSGFGYNEQFF. The CDR3 DNA sequence: TGCAGCGTTGAAGACTCGGGGTTTGGCTACAATGAGCAGTTCTTC.

This clonotype occurred many times. The J gene is TRBJ2-7, the V gene TRBV4-3; D perhaps matches TRBD2 (5 bases). The CDR3 length is 13 residues. Trimming left V 0 bases short and J 5 bases short, with 8 bases between. Germline V gene sequence: CDR1 LGHNA, CDR2 YSLEER. The CDR3 spells CASSQDLGDEQYF. CDR3 coding DNA: TGCGCCAGCAGCCAAGATCTGGGAGACGAGCAGTACTTC.

The table lists this clonotype with many counts. This chain connects TRBV5-1 to TRBJ2-3; 8 positions match TRBD2. The CDR3 loop spans 15 amino acids. V was clipped by 3 bases and J by 2 bases; unmatched bases: 5. Per the germline V gene, CDR1 is SGHRS and CDR2 is YFSETQ. CDR3 in amino acids: CASSSGLGDTDTQYF. CDR3 nucleotides: TGCGCCAGCAGCTCGGGACTAGGAGACACAGATACGCAGTATTTT.

Ten or more counts support this clonotype. This sequence joins TRBV12-3 or TRBV12-4 and TRBJ1-5, with D possibly being TRBD1 (6 bases). The length of the CDR3 is 14 residues. V dropped 6 bases and J dropped 9 bases, with 18 bases sitting between them. The CDR3 DNA reads as TGTGCCAGCAGGGCGGAGGGGGACCTTTCGCCCCAGCATTTT. Its protein is CASRAEGDLSPQHF.

This clonotype was counted ten times or more. The rearrangement joins TRBV18 to TRBJ2-7; D is possibly TRBD1 (6 bases). The CDR3 has 15 amino acids. V shed 4 bases and J shed 7 bases, with 20 bases lying between them. Germline-derived CDR1 and CDR2 are KGHSH and LQKENI. The CDR3 DNA reads TGTGCCAGCTCACAAATGGACAGTATTGGGTCTGAGCAGTACTTC. As protein: CASSQMDSIGSEQYF. Full variable domain (rest looked up from reference TRBV18 and TRBJ2-7): NAGVMQNPRHLVRRRGQEARLRCSPMKGHSHVYWYRQLPEEGLKFMVYLQKENIIDESGMPKERFSAEFPKEGPSILRIQQVVRGDSAAYFCASSQMDSIGSEQYFGPGTRLTVT.

This clonotype has a count of ten or more. The genes are TRBV4-3 and TRBJ2-7, with TRBD2 identical over 9 bases. The V gene's germline CDR1 is LGHNA and CDR2 YSLEER. The length of the CDR3 is 16 residues. The V segment lost 0 bases and the J segment 5 bases; nucleotides outside the gene matches: 8. This CDR3 is CASSQDRRLAGNEQYF. The DNA for the CDR3 is TGCGCCAGCAGCCAAGATCGAAGGCTAGCGGGAAACGAGCAGTACTTC.

This clonotype was counted many times. This chain links TRBV20-1 with TRBJ2-7; 7 bases align to TRBD2. J lost 0 bases, V lost 3 bases, and 8 bases had no gene match. Germline V lookup: CDR1 DFQATT, CDR2 SNEGSKA (reference sequence). The CDR3 covers 15 residues. The CDR3 DNA sequence: TGCAGTGCTAGTCCTAGCGGAGTTTCCTCCTACGAGCAGTACTTC. Translation: CSASPSGVSSYEQYF.

This clonotype was counted at least ten times. The chain's CDR3 is CASKGLAGGYNEQFF. In DNA, the CDR3 is TGTGCCAGTAAAGGCCTAGCGGGAGGGTACAATGAGCAGTTCTTC. The genes are TRBV6-2 or TRBV6-3 and TRBJ2-1, with 12 bases identical to TRBD2. J was trimmed by 4 bases and V by 9 bases; bases with no gene match: 7. CDR1 is MNHEY, CDR2 SVGEGT, per germline. CDR3 size: 15 residues.

This clonotype was detected ten times or more. The gene calls are TRBV20-1 and TRBJ2-1; 8 nucleotides line up with TRBD2. The CDR3 totals 14 residues. Losses at the gene ends were 3 bases for V and 6 bases for J; bases not matched to a gene: 7. The germline V gene has CDR1 DFQATT and CDR2 SNEGSKA (reference sequence). The CDR3 here is CSARERETRNEQFF. The CDR3 bases are TGCAGTGCTAGGGAGCGGGAGACGCGCAATGAGCAGTTCTTC.

This clonotype has at least ten counts. The V call is TRBV28, the J call TRBJ2-3; possible D gene TRBD2, 5 bases. The CDR3 runs 15 residues. Germline CDR1 MDHEN, CDR2 SYDVKM. V lost 6 bases and J lost 4, with 17 bases in between. CDR3 region: CASRYGLGSADTQYF. The CDR3 DNA follows: TGTGCCAGCAGATATGGCTTGGGTAGCGCAGATACGCAGTATTTT. Full variable domain (missing parts from reference TRBV28 and TRBJ2-3): DVKVTQSSRYLVKRTGEKVFLECVQDMDHENMFWYRQDPGLGLRLIYFSYDVKMKEKGDIPEGYSVSREKKERFSLILESASTNQTSMYLCASRYGLGSADTQYFGPGTRLTVL.

Ten or more counts support this clonotype. The V gene is TRBV7-9, the J gene TRBJ1-3; no clear D. This CDR3 comprises 17 residues. Between the trimmed V and J ends, which lost 1 base and 3 bases, there was a span of 16 bases. CDR1 and CDR2 from the germline V gene are SEHNR and FQNEAQ (reference sequence). CDR3 nucleotide sequence: TGTGCCAGCAGCTTAGTGGTTGGCCAACTTCTTGGAAACACCATATATTTT. Its translation is CASSLVVGQLLGNTIYF.

This clonotype was counted many times. This rearrangement joins TRBV27 to TRBJ2-4; D gene uncertain. V was cut by 5 bases and J by 4 bases, with 0 bases left in between. The CDR3 totals 10 residues. Germline CDR1 and CDR2: MNHEY and SMNVEV (reference sequence). CDR3 sequence (DNA): TGTGCCAGCAGTAAAAACATTCAGTACTTC. It translates to CASSKNIQYF.

This clonotype appeared many times. The chain employs TRBV18 and TRBJ1-1, with 9 bases aligning to TRBD1. V lost 0 bases to trimming and J lost 3 bases; unmatched junction nucleotides: 5. CDR1 is KGHSH, CDR2 LQKENI, per germline. The CDR3 spans 16 residues. CDR3 nucleotides: TGTGCCAGCTCACCACCACAGGGGGCGGGGGACACTGAAGCTTTCTTT. Translated: CASSPPQGAGDTEAFF.

This clonotype was seen repeatedly, ten times or more. The V call is TRBV15, the J call TRBJ2-7; D not resolved. The CDR3 is 11 amino acids. V gave up 3 bases and J gave up 3 bases, with 3 bases separating them. Germline V CDR1 and CDR2: LNHNV, YYDKDF (reference sequence). CDR3 in DNA: TGTGCCACCAGCAGGGGCTACGAGCAGTACTTC. This codes for CATSRGYEQYF.

This clonotype was recorded many times. CDR3 region: CASSPGQGSFYEQYF. The CDR3 region has the DNA TGCGCCAGCAGCCCCGGACAGGGTTCCTTCTACGAGCAGTACTTC. The rearrangement joins TRBV5-1 to TRBJ2-7; 8 nucleotides agree with TRBD1. The CDR3 runs 15 residues. Germline lookup yields CDR1 SGHRS and CDR2 YFSETQ. The junction had 9 bases not matched to a gene; V was cut back by 4 bases and J by 3 bases.

Ten or more counts support this clonotype. The gene calls are TRBV4-3 and TRBJ1-1, with 7 positions matching TRBD1. The CDR3 loop spans 15 amino acids. The germline V gene has CDR1 LGHNA and CDR2 YSLEER. After removal of 3 bases from V and 5 bases from J, the junction contained 9 bases not matched to a gene. The CDR3 DNA is TGCGCCAGCAGCCACCAACAGGGGACTGGGACTGAAGCTTTCTTT. The encoded protein is CASSHQQGTGTEAFF.

The table lists this clonotype with many counts. The chain is built from TRBV5-1 and TRBJ2-7, with TRBD2 as a possible D gene (5 bases). V shed 3 bases and J shed 7 bases, with 17 bases lying between them. The CDR3 has 14 amino acids. In germline, CDR1 is SGHRS, CDR2 YFSETQ. The CDR3 region is CASSSGYQQGEQYF. In DNA, the CDR3 is TGCGCCAGCAGCTCGGGGTACCAACAAGGGGAGCAGTACTTC. The complete variable domain, with remaining parts taken from reference TRBV5-1 and TRBJ2-7, reads KAGVTQTPRYLIKTRGQQVTLSCSPISGHRSVSWYQQTPGQGLQFLFEYFSETQRNKGNFPGRFSGRQFSNSRSEMNVSTLELGDSALYLCASSSGYQQGEQYFGPGTRLTVT.

A few counts support this clonotype. The CDR3 is CASTPAGDYNEQFF. The DNA of the CDR3 is TGTGCCAGCACCCCAGCGGGCGACTACAATGAGCAGTTCTTC. The chain uses TRBV12-3 or TRBV12-4 and TRBJ2-1; a possible D gene is TRBD2 (6 bases). Deletions cut 7 bases from V and 3 bases from J, with 13 bases between. The CDR3 runs to 14 residues.

This clonotype was counted ten times or more. The V and J genes are TRBV10-3 and TRBJ1-2, with D perhaps TRBD1 (6 bases). The CDR3 is made up of 14 amino acids. The germline V and J ends were trimmed by 4 bases and 8 bases, with 17 bases remaining between them. Germline V gene data show CDR1 as ENHRY and CDR2 as SYGVKD. The CDR3 region has the DNA TGTGCCATCAGTGTTGACTCAGGGGTTGGAGGCTACACCTTC. Amino acids: CAISVDSGVGGYTF.

This clonotype appeared many times. The chain employs TRBV20-1 and TRBJ2-1, with D perhaps TRBD1 (6 bases). The V end was cut by 8 bases, the J end by 5 bases, with 13 bases between. The CDR3 spans 12 residues. Germline V gene sequence: CDR1 DFQATT, CDR2 SNEGSKA (reference sequence). The CDR3 DNA reads TGCAGTACGGGACACCCTGACAATGAGCAGTTCTTC. Encoded protein: CSTGHPDNEQFF.

The sample holds many counts of this clonotype. The CDR3 DNA follows: TGTGCCAGCAGTGAGGGGGACAGGGAGCTATCTGAAGCTTTCTTT. It codes for CASSEGDRELSEAFF. This rearrangement joins TRBV2 to TRBJ1-1; 9 bases are a match to TRBD1. From germline, CDR1 is SNHLY and CDR2 FYNNEI. Trimming cost V 3 bases and J 6 bases; bases outside gene matches: 8. This CDR3 comprises 15 residues.

In its sample, this clonotype was seen many times. The CDR3 spells CATSDPKTGGYGYTF. The CDR3, as DNA: TGTGCCACCAGTGATCCAAAGACAGGGGGCTATGGCTACACCTTC. The chain has TRBV24-1 and TRBJ1-2, with TRBD1 matching 9 bases. Germline CDR1 KGHDR, CDR2 SFDVKD. V gave up 3 bases and J gave up 4 bases; unmatched junction bases: 5. CDR3 length: 15 residues.

There are many counts of this clonotype. A much larger clone is a single base away; this may be a read error. The chain employs TRBV9 and TRBJ2-7; D gene unclear. Germline lookup yields CDR1 SGDLS and CDR2 YYNGEE. The CDR3 extends over 17 amino acids. V was pared by 5 bases and J by 6 bases, with 27 bases between. In DNA, the CDR3 is TGTGCCAGCAGACCCGGGCCCTGGAGAGGTCTAGGATGCGAGCAGTACTTC. It translates to CASRPGPWRGLGCEQYF. Combining the CDR3 with reference TRBV9 and TRBJ2-7 gives the whole variable domain DSGVTQTPKHLITATGQRVTLRCSPRSGDLSVYWYQQSLDQGLQFLIQYYNGEERAKGNILERFSAQQFPDLHSELNLSSLELGDSALYFCASRPGPWRGLGCEQYFGPGTRLTVT.

This clonotype appeared many times. The CDR3 sequence: CSALSPLLRADTQYF. CDR3 bases: TGCAGTGCGCTGTCCCCCCTTCTGCGCGCAGATACGCAGTATTTT. This sequence joins TRBV20-1 and TRBJ2-3, with no clear D. Germline V gene data show CDR1 as DFQATT and CDR2 as SNEGSKA (reference sequence). This CDR3 contains 15 residues. V shed 6 bases and J shed 4 bases, with 20 bases lying between them.

The V gene is TRBV3-1, the J gene TRBJ2-7; D is ambiguous. The CDR3 has 14 amino acids. The V gene lost 0 bases and the J gene lost 7 bases, with 13 bases spanning the gap. In germline, CDR1 is LGHDT, CDR2 YNNKEL (reference sequence). In DNA, the CDR3 is TGTGCCAGCAGCCAAGAAGGGAAACACAAAGAGCAGTACTTC. The encoded protein is CASSQEGKHKEQYF.

The sample holds many counts of this clonotype. This chain uses TRBV12-3 or TRBV12-4 with TRBJ1-5, with no clear D. The CDR3 is made up of 14 amino acids. The germline V and J ends were trimmed by 2 bases and 5 bases, with 10 bases remaining between them. CDR3 DNA: TGTGCCAGCAGTTTATCTACGGGCGATCAGCCCCAGCATTTT. It is translated as CASSLSTGDQPQHF.